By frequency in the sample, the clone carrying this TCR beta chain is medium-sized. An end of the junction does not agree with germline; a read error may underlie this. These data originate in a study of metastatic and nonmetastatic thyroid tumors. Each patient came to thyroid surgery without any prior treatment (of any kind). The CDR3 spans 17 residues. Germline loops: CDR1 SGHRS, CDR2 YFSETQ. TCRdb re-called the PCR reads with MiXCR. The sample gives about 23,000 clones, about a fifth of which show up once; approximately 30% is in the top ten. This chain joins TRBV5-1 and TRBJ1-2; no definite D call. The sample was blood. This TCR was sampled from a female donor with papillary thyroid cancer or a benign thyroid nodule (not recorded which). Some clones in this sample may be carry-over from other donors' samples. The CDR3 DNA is TGCGCCAGCAGCTTGGCCGGGCAGCGAGTTGGGTACTACGGCTACACCTTC. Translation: CASSLAGQRVGYYGYTF.